Listed here is a single T cell receptor beta chain. This sample was included in a study of control samples from healthy donors and cancer patients. The assay was immunoSEQ multiplex PCR, and TCRdb's table has in-frame clones only and misses some. Of roughly 150,000 clones detected, about 93% appear once; the ten largest clones hold approximately 2.5%. The TCR comes from a man aged 50 to 59 in good health. The source material was blood.

CDR3 sequence reads: CAWRIPGTGSTGELFF. In DNA, the CDR3 is TGTGCCTGGAGGATACCCGGGACAGGGAGCACCGGGGAGCTGTTTTTT. The J gene is TRBJ2-2, the V gene TRBV30; 9 bases align to TRBD1. The CDR3 sequence is 16 residues long. Losses at the gene ends were 3 bases for V and 4 bases for J; bases not matched to a gene: 9. Germline values: CDR1 GTSNPN, CDR2 SVGIG (reference sequence).